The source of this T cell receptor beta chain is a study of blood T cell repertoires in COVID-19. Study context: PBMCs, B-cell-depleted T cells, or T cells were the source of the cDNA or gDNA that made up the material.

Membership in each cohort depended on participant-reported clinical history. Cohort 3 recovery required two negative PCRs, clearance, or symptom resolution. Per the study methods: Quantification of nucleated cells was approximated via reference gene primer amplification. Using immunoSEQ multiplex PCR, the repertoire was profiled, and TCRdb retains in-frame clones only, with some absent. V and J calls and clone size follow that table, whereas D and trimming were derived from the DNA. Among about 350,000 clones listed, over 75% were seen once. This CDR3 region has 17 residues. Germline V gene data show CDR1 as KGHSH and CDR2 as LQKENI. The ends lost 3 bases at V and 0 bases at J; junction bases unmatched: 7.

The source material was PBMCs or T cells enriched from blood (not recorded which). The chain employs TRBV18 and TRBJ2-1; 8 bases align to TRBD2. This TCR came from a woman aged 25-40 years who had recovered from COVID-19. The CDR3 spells CASSPRSGGSSYNEQFF. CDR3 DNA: TGTGCCAGCTCACCCAGGAGCGGGGGAAGCTCCTACAATGAGCAGTTCTTC.